This T cell receptor beta chain was identified in a study of T cell changes during pregnancy in multiple sclerosis. The CDR3 sequence is 16 residues long. V lost 5 bases, J lost 2 bases, and 9 bases stayed unmatched. The germline gives CDR1 SGHTA, CDR2 FQGNSA. Libraries were prepared by immunoSEQ multiplex PCR; TCRdb keeps only in-frame clonotypes and omits some of them. Among around 69,000 clones listed, around 92% were seen once. V gene TRBV7-2 combines with J gene TRBJ2-1; TRBD2 aligns across 7 bases. The sample in question was peripheral blood, obtained in the third trimester of pregnancy. The sequence came from a female donor in good health, enrolled as a control in a pregnancy study. The CDR3 region has the DNA TGTGCCAGCAGCCGGAGCACTAGCGTGGCCTACAATGAGCAGTTCTTC. It codes for CASSRSTSVAYNEQFF.